These T cell receptor beta chains were read from a single sample in a study of T-cell reconstitution after alpha-beta-depleted transplantation in children. TCRdb recomputed calls from the PCR reads with MiXCR, one row per CDR3 protein. The repertoire includes about 610,000 distinct CDR3 sequences, about 10% of them detected once, and less than 5% sits in the top ten. Specimen: PBMCs from the stem cell graft donor, collected from the stem cell graft. The receptor source for this set is a human donor who donated a stem cell graft to a child with acute myeloid leukemia. Each CDR3 is given with its conserved first and last residue. A D gene is named only where the DNA matches it firmly. Not all rows give a size; the values are once, few, many and, for expanded clones, a class.

j_call,v_call,d_call,clone_size,cdr3_aa,cdr3_nt
TRBJ2-7,TRBV29-1,NA,many,CSVERQGGPYEQYF,TGCAGCGTCGAACGACAGGGAGGTCCCTACGAGCAGTACTTC
TRBJ2-7,TRBV29-1,NA,few,CSVPSWQGKTVEQYF,TGCAGCGTCCCCAGTTGGCAGGGGAAGACGGTCGAGCAGTACTTC
TRBJ1-1,TRBV2,NA,NA,CASSRDIRAFEAFF,TGTGCCAGCAGCCGGGACATAAGGGCCTTCGAAGCTTTCTTT
TRBJ1-2,TRBV28,TRBD1,NA,CASSSPGQVEAGTF,TGTGCCAGCAGTTCACCGGGACAGGTTGAAGCGGGTACCTTC
TRBJ2-7,TRBV20-1,TRBD1,many,CSATTGGLHEQYF,TGCAGTGCCACGACAGGGGGTCTGCACGAGCAGTACTTC
TRBJ2-7,TRBV28,NA,many,CATSSDYEQYF,TGTGCCACTTCGTCGGACTACGAGCAGTACTTC
TRBJ2-4,TRBV4-3,TRBD2,NA,CASSQLSVAGGTKNIQYF,TGCGCCAGCAGCCAACTTTCAGTAGCGGGAGGGACCAAAAACATTCAGTACTTC
TRBJ1-2,TRBV9,NA,few,CASSVEAGGAVDGYTF,TGTGCCAGCAGTGTAGAAGCTGGGGGGGCGGTTGATGGCTACACCTTC
TRBJ1-1,TRBV14,NA,few,CASSQGYPLNTEAFF,TGTGCCAGCAGCCAGGGCTATCCACTGAACACTGAAGCTTTCTTT
TRBJ2-1,TRBV28,TRBD1,NA,CASSSPSGTGYVAYNEQFF,TGTGCCAGCAGTTCACCTTCCGGGACAGGTTATGTCGCCTACAATGAGCAGTTCTTC
TRBJ2-1,TRBV24-1,NA,many,CATSFRAGEQFF,TGTGCCACCAGTTTCCGGGCAGGCGAGCAGTTCTTC
TRBJ2-1,TRBV7-6,TRBD2,many,CASSMGDYPSFNEQFF,TGTGCCAGCAGCATGGGGGACTACCCGTCTTTCAATGAGCAGTTCTTC
TRBJ2-2,TRBV5-1,TRBD1,many,CASSFVQGAAGELFF,TGCGCCAGCAGCTTCGTGCAGGGGGCGGCCGGGGAGCTGTTTTTT
TRBJ2-1,TRBV9,NA,NA,CASSGGVTPGYNEQFF,TGTGCCAGCAGCGGAGGGGTAACCCCCGGGTACAATGAGCAGTTCTTC
TRBJ2-1,TRBV6-4,TRBD2,few,CASSRLAGGDEQFF,TGTGCCAGCAGTAGACTAGCGGGAGGGGATGAGCAGTTCTTC
TRBJ2-1,TRBV20-1,NA,NA,CSARPAVGGIYNEQFF,TGCAGTGCTAGACCGGCCGTCGGCGGGATCTACAATGAGCAGTTCTTC
TRBJ2-5,TRBV14,NA,NA,CASSQRILSQETQYF,TGTGCCAGCAGCCAACGGATCCTTTCTCAAGAGACCCAGTACTTC
TRBJ2-5,TRBV7-2,TRBD2,many,CASSPKSGLGTQYF,TGTGCCAGCAGCCCTAAGTCCGGACTAGGGACCCAGTACTTC
TRBJ2-3,TRBV6-2/TRBV6-3,NA,few,CASSHASADTQYF,TGTGCCAGCAGTCATGCTAGCGCAGATACGCAGTATTTT
TRBJ1-5,TRBV20-1,NA,few,CSAYGNVQLHNQPQHF,TGCAGTGCTTACGGGAACGTACAGCTCCACAATCAGCCCCAGCATTTT
TRBJ2-7,TRBV13,NA,many,CASSLVGGNSYSEQYF,TGTGCCAGCAGCTTAGTGGGGGGTAACTCCTATAGCGAGCAGTACTTC
TRBJ2-5,TRBV4-1,NA,few,CASSQDVTPAETQYF,TGCGCCAGCAGCCAAGACGTGACACCGGCGGAGACCCAGTACTTC
TRBJ2-7,TRBV4-3,TRBD1,NA,CASSQVGQGAEEQYF,TGCGCCAGCAGCCAAGTAGGACAGGGGGCTGAAGAGCAGTACTTC
TRBJ2-5,TRBV4-1,NA,few,CASSQPNLEETQYF,TGCGCCAGCAGCCAACCTAACTTGGAAGAGACCCAGTACTTC
TRBJ1-6,TRBV29-1,TRBD1,NA,CSVPGQGDNSPLHF,TGCAGCGTCCCCGGACAGGGGGACAATTCACCCCTCCACTTT
TRBJ2-1,TRBV4-3,TRBD2,NA,CASSQRGRDDEQFF,TGCGCCAGCAGCCAACGCGGGAGGGACGATGAGCAGTTCTTC